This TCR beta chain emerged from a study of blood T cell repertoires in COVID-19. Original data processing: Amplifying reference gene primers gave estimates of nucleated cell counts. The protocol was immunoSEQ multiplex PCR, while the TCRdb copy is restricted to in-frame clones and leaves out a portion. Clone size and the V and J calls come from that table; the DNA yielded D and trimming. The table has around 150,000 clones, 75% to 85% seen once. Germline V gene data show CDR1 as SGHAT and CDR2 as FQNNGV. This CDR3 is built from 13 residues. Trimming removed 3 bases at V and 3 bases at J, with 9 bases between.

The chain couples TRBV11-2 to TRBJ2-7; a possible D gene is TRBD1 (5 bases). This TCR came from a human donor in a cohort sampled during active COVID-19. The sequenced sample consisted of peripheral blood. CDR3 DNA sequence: TGTGCCAGCAGCTTTCTAAGGGGCTACGAGCAGTACTTC. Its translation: CASSFLRGYEQYF.